One T cell receptor (beta chain) is described in this entry. The sample originates from a study of blood T cell repertoires in COVID-19. Looking at the study overall: The samples span acute and convalescent COVID-19 from the United States, Italy and Spain. PBMCs, B-cell-depleted T cells, or T cells provided the cDNA or gDNA that made up the material.

V lost 3 bases, J lost 0 bases, and 12 bases lay in between. From germline, CDR1 is MNHEY and CDR2 SVGAGI. The length of the CDR3 is 16 residues. Authors' data handling: By means of reference gene primer amplification, nucleated cell counts were estimated. Only in-frame clones appear in the TCRdb table, and some are missing; sequencing was by immunoSEQ multiplex PCR. V and J calls and clone size are copied from that table; D and trimming were computed from the DNA. The sample contains about 180,000 clones, approximately 90% of which appear only once. Sequencing was done on a sample of peripheral blood. The receptor comes from a woman aged 45-65 years with acute or convalescent COVID-19. The chain has TRBV6-5 and TRBJ1-3; TRBD1 might be the D (6 bases). The CDR3 bases are TGTGCCAGCAGTTATGGACAGCCGAGCTCTGGAAACACCATATATTTT. Protein sequence: CASSYGQPSSGNTIYF.